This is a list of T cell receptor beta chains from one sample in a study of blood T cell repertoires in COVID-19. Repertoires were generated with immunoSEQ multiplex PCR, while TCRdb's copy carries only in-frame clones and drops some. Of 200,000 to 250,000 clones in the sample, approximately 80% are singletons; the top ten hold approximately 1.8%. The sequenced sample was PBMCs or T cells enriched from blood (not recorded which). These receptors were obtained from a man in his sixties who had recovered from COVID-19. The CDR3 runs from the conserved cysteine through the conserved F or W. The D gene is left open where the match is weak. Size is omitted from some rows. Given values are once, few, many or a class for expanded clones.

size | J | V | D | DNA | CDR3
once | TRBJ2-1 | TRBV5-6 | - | TGTGCCAGCAGCTTGTCTTACTTCAATGAGCAGTTCTTC | CASSLSYFNEQFF
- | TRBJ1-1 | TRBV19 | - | TGTGCCAGTCAGCAGGACATAATGAACACTGAAGCTTTCTTT | CASQQDIMNTEAFF
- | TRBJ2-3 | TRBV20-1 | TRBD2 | TGCAGTGCTAGTATTCGGGGGGGCCTAGATACGCAGTATTTT | CSASIRGGLDTQYF
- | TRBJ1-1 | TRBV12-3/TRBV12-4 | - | TGTGCCAGCAGAGACAGCTACACTGAAGCTTTCTTT | CASRDSYTEAFF
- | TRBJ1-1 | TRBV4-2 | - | TGTGCCAGCACTCAGGGCCAATTAAACACTGAAGCTTTCTTT | CASTQGQLNTEAFF
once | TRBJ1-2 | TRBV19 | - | TGTGCCAGTAGCAAACAGGGATCCTATGGCTACACCTTC | CASSKQGSYGYTF
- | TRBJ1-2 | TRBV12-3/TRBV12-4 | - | TGTGCCAGCAGCTGGGCCGAGATGCGTGGCTACACCTTC | CASSWAEMRGYTF
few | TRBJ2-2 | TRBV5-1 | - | TGCGCCAGCAGCTTGGATCTGAACACCGGGGAGCTGTTTTTT | CASSLDLNTGELFF
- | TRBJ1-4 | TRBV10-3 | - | TGTGCCAGTTCCTCTGGATCAGGTGGGGAAAAACTGTTTTTT | CASSSGSGGEKLFF
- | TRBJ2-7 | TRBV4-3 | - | TGCGCCAGCAGCCAAGATTTGCGCCTCCTTAAGCAGTACTTC | CASSQDLRLLKQYF
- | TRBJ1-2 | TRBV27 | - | TGTGCCAGCAGTTTGGGGAGGGCCACACCTGGCTACACCTTC | CASSLGRATPGYTF
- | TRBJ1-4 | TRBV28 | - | TGTGCCAGCAGTATCATCGGGCTGAGGGATGAAAAACTGTTTTTT | CASSIIGLRDEKLFF
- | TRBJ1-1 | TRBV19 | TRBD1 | TGTGCCACGTTGGACAGGGGGCCGGGCACTGAAGCTTTCTTT | CATLDRGPGTEAFF
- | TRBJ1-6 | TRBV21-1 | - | TGTGCCAGCAGCAAAGAGTGGGACAGGGTCTTAAGGAGGTCACCCCTCCACTTT | CASSKEWDRVLRRSPLHF
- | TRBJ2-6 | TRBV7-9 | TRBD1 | TGTGCCAGCGAGGGGGCAGACTCTGGGGCCAACGTCCTGACTTTC | CASEGADSGANVLTF
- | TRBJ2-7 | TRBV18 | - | TGTGCCAGCTCACCCGACAGCTCCTACGAGCAGTACTTC | CASSPDSSYEQYF
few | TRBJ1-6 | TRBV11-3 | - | TGTGCCAGCAGCCCTGGGGCCTCTAATTCACCCCTCCACTTT | CASSPGASNSPLHF
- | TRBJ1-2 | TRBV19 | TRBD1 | TGTGCCAGTAGTGTCCAGGGGGTCAGCTATGGCTACACCTTC | CASSVQGVSYGYTF
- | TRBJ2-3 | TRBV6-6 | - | TGTGCCAGCACGCAGGGTGTGTTTGTTGATACGCAGTATTTT | CASTQGVFVDTQYF
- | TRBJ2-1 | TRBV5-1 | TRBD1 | TGCGCCAGCAGCTTGGGAGGACAGGGTTACAATGAGCAGTTCTTC | CASSLGGQGYNEQFF
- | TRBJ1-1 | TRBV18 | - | TGTGCCAGCTCACCACGTGTTGCACAGGATGGGAACACTGAAGCTTTCTTT | CASSPRVAQDGNTEAFF
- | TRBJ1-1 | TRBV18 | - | TGTGCCAGCTCACCACTCCTCCACAAATACAGGGTCGTGAACACTGAAGCTTTCTTT | CASSPLLHKYRVVNTEAFF
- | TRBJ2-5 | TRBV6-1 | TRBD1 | TGTGCCAGCAGTGAGATGGTGGGACAGCAAGAGACCCAGTACTTC | CASSEMVGQQETQYF
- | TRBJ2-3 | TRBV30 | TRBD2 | TGTGCCTGGACCAGGTGGCTAGCGGAAACCACAGATACGCAGTATTTT | CAWTRWLAETTDTQYF
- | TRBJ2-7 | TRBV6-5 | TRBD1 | TGTGCCAGCAGTCCAAAAGGGGGCGCTTCCTACGAGCAGTACTTC | CASSPKGGASYEQYF
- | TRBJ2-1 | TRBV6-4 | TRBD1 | TGTGCCAGCAGTGCGACCGACAGGGGAGGAGAGCAGTTCTTC | CASSATDRGGEQFF
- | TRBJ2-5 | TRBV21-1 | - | TGTGCCAGCAGCCGTAGCGGGGGGGCCCATGAGACCCAGTACTTC | CASSRSGGAHETQYF
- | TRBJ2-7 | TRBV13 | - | TGTGCCAGCAGCTTTGCGGGTGCGAGCTCCTACGAGCAGTACTTC | CASSFAGASSYEQYF
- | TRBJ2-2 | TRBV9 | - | TGTGCCAGCAGCGTAAGTGAGGGAGCGAACACCGGGGAGCTGTTTTTT | CASSVSEGANTGELFF
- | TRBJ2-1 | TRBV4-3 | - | TGCGCCAGCAGCCAGGAAACAGGGTATGAGCAGTTCTTC | CASSQETGYEQFF
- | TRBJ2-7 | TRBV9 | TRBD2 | TGTGCCAGCAGCGTAGGACTAGCGGGGACCTACGAGCAGTACTTC | CASSVGLAGTYEQYF